This T cell receptor beta chain was recovered during a study of regulatory T cells in long-lasting Graves disease. This CDR3 spans 11 amino acids. Germline V lookup: CDR1 SEHNR, CDR2 FQNEAQ (reference sequence). Turning to this clonotype: Its antigen is not known. A read error may explain this, as a much larger clone is one base away.

The authors built TCR beta libraries using iRepertoire HTBI primers and Arm-PCR of CDR3 regions. TCRdb ran MiXCR on the multiplex PCR reads and lists one entry per CDR3 protein. The data show 200,000 to 250,000 distinct CDR3 sequences, 20% to 25% seen once. The study, taken as a whole, reports: Newly diagnosed disease favored TRBV20-1 and TRBJ2-1 over persistent disease. Sample size was small, which may have lowered accuracy.

The time point denotes: newly diagnosed GD, antithyroid drugs for less than 3 months. RNA from PBMCs was the source of the TCR library. Patients came through an endocrinology department, and that department was in Xi'an, China. The chain combines TRBV7-9 with TRBJ2-3; 7 nucleotides line up with TRBD2. The source is a female donor with Graves disease. The input for sequencing was peripheral blood mononuclear cells (PBMCs), taken at new diagnosis, from a patient treated with antithyroid drugs. The chain's CDR3 is CARGGTDTQYF. The CDR3 DNA reads TGTGCAAGGGGAGGGACAGATACGCAGTATTTT.